Below are 18 T cell receptor beta chains sequenced from a single sample in a study of OX40 agonist ivuxolimab in advanced cancers. The data were produced by immunoSEQ multiplex PCR, yet TCRdb's version contains in-frame clones alone and is incomplete. Of 35,000 to 45,000 clones listed, around 89% are singletons. Specimen: CD4+ or CD8+ T cells sorted from blood, collected in a trial of the OX40 agonist ivuxolimab. Receptor source: an adult with an advanced solid tumor such as melanoma, head and neck, liver or kidney cancer.

The J gene is TRBJ2-7, the V gene TRBV4-2, with TRBD1 as a possible D gene (5 bases). Trimming removed 2 bases at V and 2 bases at J, with 10 bases between. The CDR3 runs 14 residues. CDR1 LGHNA and CDR2 YNFKEQ come from the germline V gene. CDR3 residues: CASSQFQGPYEQYF. DNA of the CDR3: TGTGCCAGCAGCCAATTTCAGGGCCCCTACGAGCAGTACTTC.

The genes are TRBV18 and TRBJ1-1, with 9 positions matching TRBD1. V lost 5 bases and J lost 1; bases outside the gene matches: 5. Germline lookup yields CDR1 KGHSH and CDR2 LQKENI. The CDR3 consists of 15 residues. This CDR3 is CASSSGTGQNTEAFF. The CDR3 DNA sequence: TGTGCCAGCTCATCGGGGACAGGGCAGAACACTGAAGCTTTCTTT.

The V call is TRBV28, the J call TRBJ2-1; 12 bases align to TRBD2. Germline trimming cut 3 bases from V and 0 bases from J; bases unmatched to any gene: 15. Germline CDR1 is MDHEN and CDR2 is SYDVKM. The CDR3 length is 21 residues. The CDR3 reads CASSFSSGRTSGTSSYNEQFF. The CDR3 coding sequence is TGTGCCAGCAGTTTCTCGTCCGGCCGGACTAGCGGGACTAGCTCCTACAATGAGCAGTTCTTC.

The chain couples TRBV30 to TRBJ1-4; perhaps TRBD1 as D (6 bases). V lost 7 bases and J 7 bases, leaving 19 bases between the germline ends. CDR1 and CDR2 from the germline V gene are GTSNPN and SVGIG (reference sequence). CDR3 length: 14 residues. The CDR3 DNA follows: TGTGCCTCCGGGGGGCCCGGGCTTGGTGAAAAACTGTTTTTT. This sequence encodes CASGGPGLGEKLFF.

This clone was detected a few times. The chain carries TRBV11-2 and TRBJ2-1; 13 bases line up with TRBD2. V lost 0 bases to trimming and J lost 7 bases; unmatched junction nucleotides: 0. Germline CDR1 reads SGHAT; CDR2 reads FQNNGV. The CDR3 loop spans 15 amino acids. The CDR3 sequence is CASSLELAGGNEQFF. CDR3 coding DNA: TGTGCCAGCAGCTTAGAACTAGCGGGAGGGAATGAGCAGTTCTTC.

The CDR3 reads CASSVPGLEETQYF. Written as DNA, the CDR3 is TGTGCCAGCAGTGTTCCGGGACTAGAGGAGACCCAGTACTTC. The rearrangement joins TRBV2 to TRBJ2-5; 8 bases map to TRBD2. Trimming cost V 4 bases and J 5 bases; bases outside gene matches: 6. The length of the CDR3 is 14 residues. Germline V gene lookup returns CDR1 SNHLY and CDR2 FYNNEI.

The genes are TRBV5-1 and TRBJ2-2; no firm D call. Germline V gene sequence: CDR1 SGHRS, CDR2 YFSETQ. V lost 0 bases, J lost 0 bases, and 9 bases lay in between. CDR3 length: 16 amino acids. CDR3 bases: TGCGCCAGCAGCTTGGATGGCGGCACGAACACCGGGGAGCTGTTTTTT. Its translation: CASSLDGGTNTGELFF.

This chain uses TRBV28 with TRBJ1-4; possibly TRBD1 for D (5 bases). The CDR3 runs to 16 residues. V was trimmed by 5 bases and J by 5 bases, leaving 18 bases between them. Germline-derived CDR1 and CDR2 are MDHEN and SYDVKM. The CDR3 loop reads CASSLGPRGQNEKLFF. CDR3 DNA: TGTGCCAGCAGTCTTGGGCCCCGGGGCCAAAATGAAAAACTGTTTTTT.

The J gene is TRBJ1-4, the V gene TRBV5-4; D call uncertain. Germline CDR1 is SGHNT and CDR2 is YYREEE (reference sequence). This CDR3 has 14 residues. V was shortened by 2 bases and J by 5 bases, with 10 bases between the two germline ends. CDR3 bases: TGTGCCAGCAGCTTCGACATTTCCAATGAAAAACTGTTTTTT. Translation gives CASSFDISNEKLFF.

The V gene is TRBV15, the J gene TRBJ2-5; perhaps TRBD1 as D (6 bases). The V end lost 2 bases, the J end lost 1 base, and 11 bases lay between the germline ends. The CDR3 runs 15 residues. Germline CDR1 is LNHNV and CDR2 is YYDKDF (reference sequence). CDR3 residues: CATSRSTGPQETQYF. CDR3 bases: TGTGCCACCAGCAGATCTACAGGGCCCCAAGAGACCCAGTACTTC.

The J gene is TRBJ2-7, the V gene TRBV9; D uncertain. This CDR3 contains 13 residues. CDR1 is SGDLS, CDR2 YYNGEE, per germline. V was clipped by 0 bases and J by 1 base, with 5 bases between them. The CDR3 loop is CASSVGSSYEQYF. Here the CDR3 DNA reads TGTGCCAGCAGCGTAGGCAGTTCCTACGAGCAGTACTTC. Full variable domain (outside the CDR3, taken from reference TRBV9 and TRBJ2-7): DSGVTQTPKHLITATGQRVTLRCSPRSGDLSVYWYQQSLDQGLQFLIQYYNGEERAKGNILERFSAQQFPDLHSELNLSSLELGDSALYFCASSVGSSYEQYFGPGTRLTVT.

This chain's CDR3 is CASSIKSTGGGYGYTF. The CDR3 DNA follows: TGTGCCAGTAGTATCAAATCGACAGGGGGCGGCTATGGCTACACCTTC. The V and J genes are TRBV19 and TRBJ1-2; 10 bases fit TRBD1. J gave up 4 bases and V 3 bases, and 8 bases lay outside the gene matches. Germline V CDR1 and CDR2: LNHDA, SQIVND (reference sequence). The CDR3 consists of 16 residues.

The V and J genes are TRBV6-6 and TRBJ2-5; a weak D match, TRBD2 (5 bases). Trimming stripped 7 bases from V and 1 base from J, with 13 bases between. Per germline, CDR1 MNHNY and CDR2 SVGAGI (reference sequence). The CDR3 extends over 14 amino acids. The CDR3 nucleotides are TGTGCCAGCACAATCTCCCGGGGCCAAGAGACCCAGTACTTC. Its protein is CASTISRGQETQYF.

Written as DNA, the CDR3 is TGTGCCAGCAGCAATTGGGAGGAGTCGAACACCGGGGAGCTGTTTTTT. Its translation: CASSNWEESNTGELFF. The chain couples TRBV21-1 to TRBJ2-2; the D call in the table, TRBD2, was not verified against the DNA. TRBV21-1 counts as a pseudogene. The CDR3 spans 16 residues.

The V and J genes are TRBV19 and TRBJ2-5; the match to TRBD2 covers 9 bases. The V gene's germline CDR1 is LNHDA and CDR2 SQIVND (reference sequence). After removal of 5 bases from V and 4 bases from J, the junction contained 8 bases not matched to a gene. This CDR3 has 15 residues. CDR3 sequence (DNA): TGTGCCAGTAGTCCAATAGCGGGAGAGGGAGAGACCCAGTACTTC. Translated, it gives CASSPIAGEGETQYF.

V usage is TRBV28 and J usage is TRBJ1-4, with D unclear. The CDR3 is 15 residues long. Trimming pared 5 bases from V and 8 bases from J, leaving 18 bases between. Germline lookup yields CDR1 MDHEN and CDR2 SYDVKM. DNA of the CDR3: TGTGCCAGCAGTCCAGCTCTCGGGGAGCAAGAAAAACTGTTTTTT. Translation gives CASSPALGEQEKLFF.

This chain uses TRBV18 with TRBJ2-3, with 14 bases aligning to TRBD2. V lost 1 base to trimming and J lost 1 base; unmatched junction nucleotides: 4. The CDR3 has 18 amino acids. Germline CDR1 is KGHSH and CDR2 is LQKENI. The CDR3 DNA reads as TGTGCCAGCTCACCACGGACTAGCGGGGGGCTCGGCACAGATACGCAGTATTTT. Encoded protein: CASSPRTSGGLGTDTQYF.

The chain links TRBV10-1 to TRBJ2-1; TRBD2 matches 10 bases. Germline CDR1 and CDR2: WNHNN and SYGVQD (reference sequence). The CDR3 length is 13 residues. Trimming took 0 bases from V and 12 from J; bases not matched to a gene: 2. In DNA form, the CDR3 reads TGCGCCAGCAGTGAGTCTCAGCGGGAGGGGCAGTTCTTC. Encoded protein: CASSESQREGQFF.